Presented here are 29 T cell receptor beta chains from one specimen sequenced in a study of blood T cell repertoires in COVID-19. Profiled with immunoSEQ multiplex PCR; TCRdb holds only in-frame clones, not every one. The repertoire holds 45,000 or so clones, with nearly 85% as singletons. Sequences were obtained from peripheral blood. These receptors were obtained from a man older than 75 in a cohort sampled during active COVID-19.

This sequence joins TRBV7-9 and TRBJ2-3, with D perhaps TRBD1 (6 bases). The CDR3 extends over 15 amino acids. Trimming stripped 5 bases from V and 4 bases from J, with 16 bases between. The germline gives CDR1 SEHNR, CDR2 FQNEAQ (reference sequence). The CDR3 nucleotides read TGTGCCAGCAGCCCCGGCAGGCACAGGGCAGATACGCAGTATTTT. Translation: CASSPGRHRADTQYF. The complete variable domain, with remaining parts taken from reference TRBV7-9 and TRBJ2-3, reads DTGVSQNPRHKITKRGQNVTFRCDPISEHNRLYWYRQTLGQGPEFLTYFQNEAQLEKSRLLSDRFSAERPKGSFSTLEIQRTEQGDSAMYLCASSPGRHRADTQYFGPGTRLTVL.

This chain uses TRBV15 with TRBJ1-3, with a tentative D call TRBD1 (5 bases). The CDR3 contains 16 residues. The germline V and J ends were trimmed by 0 bases and 0 bases, with 9 bases remaining between them. Per the germline V gene, CDR1 is LNHNV and CDR2 is YYDKDF (reference sequence). CDR3 amino acids: CATSRDGARSGNTIYF. As DNA, the CDR3 is TGTGCCACCAGCAGAGATGGGGCCCGCTCTGGAAACACCATATATTTT. Full variable domain (missing parts from reference TRBV15 and TRBJ1-3): DAMVIQNPRYQVTQFGKPVTLSCSQTLNHNVMYWYQQKSSQAPKLLFHYYDKDFNNEADTPDNFQSRRPNTSFCFLDIRSPGLGDTAMYLCATSRDGARSGNTIYFGEGSWLTVV.

CDR3 protein: CASSRRRPEGVSNSPLHF. The CDR3 bases are TGTGCCAGTAGTAGGAGGAGACCCGAGGGGGTGAGTAATTCACCCCTCCACTTT. The chain joins TRBV19 to TRBJ1-6, with a tentative D call TRBD1 (6 bases). Germline values: CDR1 LNHDA, CDR2 SQIVND (reference sequence). This CDR3 is 18 amino acids long. With 4 bases removed from V and 6 bases from J, the gap between germline ends came to 22 bases.

The chain employs TRBV28 and TRBJ2-3, with a weak D call TRBD1 (5 bases). CDR1 is MDHEN, CDR2 SYDVKM, per germline. The CDR3 consists of 16 residues. Trimming left V 6 bases short and J 3 bases short, with 19 bases between. DNA for the CDR3: TGTGCCAGCAGCGTTGGTCTCAGGGATAGTACAGATACGCAGTATTTT. It encodes CASSVGLRDSTDTQYF. Full variable domain (remainder filled in from reference TRBV28 and TRBJ2-3): DVKVTQSSRYLVKRTGEKVFLECVQDMDHENMFWYRQDPGLGLRLIYFSYDVKMKEKGDIPEGYSVSREKKERFSLILESASTNQTSMYLCASSVGLRDSTDTQYFGPGTRLTVL.

V gene TRBV28 combines with J gene TRBJ2-7; 11 bases agree with TRBD1. This CDR3 spans 14 amino acids. V lost 5 bases, J lost 6 bases, and 6 bases stayed unmatched. Looked up from germline, CDR1 is MDHEN and CDR2 is SYDVKM. This CDR3 is CASSPSGQGGEQYF. The CDR3 nucleotides are TGTGCCAGCAGTCCGTCGGGACAGGGGGGCGAGCAGTACTTC.

The chain recombines TRBV19 with TRBJ2-3; D perhaps matches TRBD1 (5 bases). Trimming stripped 7 bases from V and 1 base from J, with 9 bases between. The CDR3 sequence is 13 residues long. Germline loops: CDR1 LNHDA, CDR2 SQIVND (reference sequence). Here the CDR3 reads CASTGPRTDTQYF. The CDR3 nucleotides read TGTGCCAGTACAGGGCCCCGCACAGATACGCAGTATTTT.

This chain connects TRBV5-1 to TRBJ2-7, with no clear D. The CDR3 totals 15 residues. From germline, CDR1 is SGHRS and CDR2 YFSETQ. V lost 4 bases, J lost 3 bases, and 17 bases lay in between. The CDR3 bases are TGCGCCAGCAGCCCAGATGCGCAGGTTGGCTACGAGCAGTACTTC. It translates to CASSPDAQVGYEQYF. Based on the CDR3 plus reference TRBV5-1 and TRBJ2-7, the full variable domain is KAGVTQTPRYLIKTRGQQVTLSCSPISGHRSVSWYQQTPGQGLQFLFEYFSETQRNKGNFPGRFSGRQFSNSRSEMNVSTLELGDSALYLCASSPDAQVGYEQYFGPGTRLTVT.

V gene TRBV29-1 combines with J gene TRBJ2-7, with TRBD1 identical over 8 bases. The trim removed 6 bases at V and 4 bases at J, leaving 8 bases unmatched. Germline values: CDR1 SQVTM, CDR2 ANQGSEA. The CDR3 totals 13 residues. The chain's CDR3 is CSVSWTGRYEQYF. DNA of the CDR3: TGCAGCGTGTCATGGACAGGGAGGTACGAGCAGTACTTC.

The chain employs TRBV28 and TRBJ1-2; TRBD1 aligns across 8 bases. There are 14 residues in the CDR3. The V gene's germline CDR1 is MDHEN and CDR2 SYDVKM. Unmatched junction bases numbered 4, after V lost 5 bases and J lost 2 bases. In DNA, the CDR3 is TGTGCCAGCAGTCTTACAGGGGGAAACTATGGCTACACCTTC. Amino acids: CASSLTGGNYGYTF.

The chain carries TRBV2 and TRBJ2-5, with a weak D call TRBD1 (6 bases). V lost 3 bases and J 6 bases, leaving 17 bases between the germline ends. This CDR3 has 15 residues. Germline CDR1 and CDR2: SNHLY and FYNNEI. CDR3 bases: TGTGCCAGCAGTGATGGGCAGGGGAATGGGAAGACCCAGTACTTC. It specifies CASSDGQGNGKTQYF.

V is TRBV25-1 and J is TRBJ2-5, with a tentative D call TRBD2 (7 bases). Germline assignment: CDR1 MGHDK and CDR2 SYGVNS. The V gene lost 2 bases and the J gene lost 2 bases, with 15 bases spanning the gap. CDR3 size: 16 residues. In DNA form, the CDR3 reads TGTGCCAGCAGTGAAGGGGGGGCAGGGGCTCAAGAGACCCAGTACTTC. Amino acids: CASSEGGAGAQETQYF.

The V call is TRBV11-2, the J call TRBJ2-7, with 9 bases identical to TRBD2. CDR3 size: 14 residues. Trimming took 5 bases from V and 5 from J; bases not matched to a gene: 7. Looked up from germline, CDR1 is SGHAT and CDR2 is FQNNGV. The DNA for the CDR3 is TGTGCCAGCAGCCAAACTAGCGGGTTCCACGAGCAGTACTTC. This codes for CASSQTSGFHEQYF.

The CDR3 DNA is TGCAGCGTTGTGGGGGGGTATGAGCAGTTCTTC. Translating gives CSVVGGYEQFF. The genes are TRBV29-1 and TRBJ2-1; 7 bases match TRBD2. The V gene's germline CDR1 is SQVTM and CDR2 ANQGSEA. CDR3 length: 11 residues. The ends lost 4 bases at V and 8 bases at J; junction bases unmatched: 2.

The chain carries TRBV11-1 and TRBJ2-5, with 11 bases matching TRBD1. V lost 5 bases and J lost 4; bases outside the gene matches: 6. In germline, CDR1 is SGHAT, CDR2 FQDESV (reference sequence). The CDR3 covers 15 residues. CDR3 region: CASSVGTGGGETQYF. Here the CDR3 DNA reads TGTGCCAGCAGCGTAGGGACAGGGGGAGGAGAGACCCAGTACTTC. The full variable domain, in which reference TRBV11-1 and TRBJ2-5 provide the parts outside the CDR3, is EAEVAQSPRYKITEKSQAVAFWCDPISGHATLYWYRQILGQGPELLVQFQDESVVDDSQLPKDRFSAERLKGVDSTLKIQPAELGDSAMYLCASSVGTGGGETQYFGPGTRLLVL.

The chain links TRBV9 to TRBJ2-6, with 8 positions matching TRBD1. CDR1 SGDLS and CDR2 YYNGEE come from the germline V gene. This CDR3 comprises 16 residues. With V trimmed by 5 bases and J by 2 bases, 6 bases remained unmatched. CDR3 protein: CASSDKQGAGANVLTF. The CDR3 DNA reads as TGTGCCAGCAGTGATAAACAGGGGGCTGGGGCCAACGTCCTGACTTTC.

The V gene is TRBV30, the J gene TRBJ2-1, with D unclear. Trimming stripped 5 bases from V and 5 bases from J, with 4 bases between. The CDR3 runs to 10 residues. Germline V lookup: CDR1 GTSNPN, CDR2 SVGIG (reference sequence). CDR3 residues: CAWANNEQFF. The CDR3 DNA sequence: TGTGCCTGGGCCAACAATGAGCAGTTCTTC. The full variable domain, its missing parts supplied by reference TRBV30 and TRBJ2-1, is SQTIHQWPATLVQPVGSPLSLECTVEGTSNPNLYWYRQAAGRGLQLLFYSVGIGQISSEVPQNLSASRPQDRQFILSSKKLLLSDSGFYLCAWANNEQFFGPGTRLTVL.

The chain joins TRBV5-5 to TRBJ1-2; D not resolved. V lost 3 bases, J lost 6 bases, and 9 bases lay in between. This CDR3 is built from 12 residues. Germline CDR1 and CDR2: SGHKS and YYEKEE (reference sequence). The CDR3 loop is CASSYRTHGYTF. CDR3 bases: TGTGCCAGCAGCTACAGAACCCATGGCTACACCTTC.

J is TRBJ1-2 and V is TRBV6-2 or TRBV6-3, with D unclear. Deletions cut 4 bases from V and 2 bases from J, with 8 bases between. The CDR3 totals 13 residues. The germline gives CDR1 MNHEY, CDR2 SVGEGT. This CDR3 reads CASSLVANYGYTF. The CDR3 DNA sequence: TGTGCCAGCAGTTTGGTAGCCAACTATGGCTACACCTTC.

The chain joins TRBV28 to TRBJ2-5; D perhaps matches TRBD2 (6 bases). CDR1 is MDHEN and CDR2 is SYDVKM in the germline V gene. Trimming removed 2 bases from V and 5 bases from J, with 9 bases in between. This CDR3 contains 13 residues. The CDR3 DNA is TGTGCCAGCAGTTTAGCGGGGTGGGAGACCCAGTACTTC. The encoded protein is CASSLAGWETQYF.

This clone was detected many times. V gene TRBV5-6 combines with J gene TRBJ1-2; D perhaps matches TRBD1 (6 bases). This CDR3 spans 14 amino acids. Per the germline V gene, CDR1 is SGHDT and CDR2 is YYEEEE. V was pared by 6 bases and J by 5 bases, with 17 bases between. The CDR3 DNA reads as TGTGCCAGCAAGGACAGCCCTAAAGCATATGGCTACACCTTC. This gives the protein CASKDSPKAYGYTF.

The rearrangement uses TRBV2 and TRBJ2-2; D call uncertain. The CDR3 has 14 residues. The ends were cut back, 4 bases at V and 3 bases at J, with 9 bases in the middle. CDR1 SNHLY and CDR2 FYNNEI come from the germline V gene. CDR3: CASSVTRDTGELFF. The CDR3 nucleotides are TGTGCCAGCAGTGTGACCCGGGACACCGGGGAGCTGTTTTTT.

The rearrangement joins TRBV7-7 to TRBJ2-3; TRBD2 is a possible D gene (6 bases). V shed 1 base and J shed 3 bases, with 11 bases lying between them. Germline V gene lookup returns CDR1 SSHAT and CDR2 FNYEAQ (reference sequence). This CDR3 spans 15 amino acids. The CDR3, as DNA: TGTGCCAGCAGCTTAGGCGGGATCTCGACAGATACGCAGTATTTT. It codes for CASSLGGISTDTQYF.

The chain employs TRBV14 and TRBJ2-5, with 9 bases aligning to TRBD1. The CDR3 sequence is 16 residues long. J gave up 2 bases and V 6 bases, and 10 bases lay outside the gene matches. CDR1 and CDR2 (germline): SGHDN, FVKESK. CDR3: CASSPFGTGSQETQYF. CDR3 in DNA: TGTGCCAGCAGTCCTTTCGGGACAGGGAGTCAAGAGACCCAGTACTTC.

CDR3 sequence (DNA): TGTGCCAGCAGCCTGGGACTAGCGGGAGTCACAGATACGCAGTATTTT. This gives the protein CASSLGLAGVTDTQYF. The V call is TRBV7-9, the J call TRBJ2-3; 14 bases fit TRBD2. There are 16 residues in the CDR3. Germline assignment: CDR1 SEHNR and CDR2 FQNEAQ (reference sequence). Trimming took 5 bases from V and 2 from J; bases not matched to a gene: 3. Using reference TRBV7-9 and TRBJ2-3 for the parts outside the CDR3, the full variable domain is DTGVSQNPRHKITKRGQNVTFRCDPISEHNRLYWYRQTLGQGPEFLTYFQNEAQLEKSRLLSDRFSAERPKGSFSTLEIQRTEQGDSAMYLCASSLGLAGVTDTQYFGPGTRLTVL.

The chain combines TRBV6-1 with TRBJ2-4, with D tentatively TRBD1 (8 bases). V lost 3 bases, J lost 1 base, and 13 bases lay in between. The CDR3 contains 16 residues. Germline V gene sequence: CDR1 MNHNS, CDR2 SASEGT. CDR3 nucleotides: TGTGCCAGCAGTGATACAGGGGGGGCGGCCAAAAACATTCAGTACTTC. It translates to CASSDTGGAAKNIQYF.

This clone was seen only a few times. The chain recombines TRBV28 with TRBJ1-2; 8 bases fit TRBD1. This CDR3 region has 14 residues. Germline lookup yields CDR1 MDHEN and CDR2 SYDVKM. After removal of 5 bases from V and 4 bases from J, the junction contained 6 bases not matched to a gene. CDR3 protein: CASSALQGAYGYTF. The CDR3 DNA sequence: TGTGCCAGCAGTGCCCTCCAGGGGGCCTATGGCTACACCTTC.

This chain connects TRBV27 to TRBJ2-1, with 9 bases aligning to TRBD2. CDR1 is MNHEY, CDR2 SMNVEV, per germline (reference sequence). CDR3 length: 15 amino acids. Unmatched junction bases numbered 2, after V lost 5 bases and J lost 0 bases. The CDR3 bases are TGTGCCAGCAGTGTTAGCGGGAGCTCCTACAATGAGCAGTTCTTC. It translates to CASSVSGSSYNEQFF.

The chain carries TRBV18 and TRBJ1-2; D is perhaps TRBD1 (6 bases). The germline V and J ends were trimmed by 3 bases and 1 base, with 12 bases remaining between them. Germline values: CDR1 KGHSH, CDR2 LQKENI. The length of the CDR3 is 15 residues. This chain's CDR3 is CASSPIQGHNYGYTF. CDR3 coding DNA: TGTGCCAGCTCACCCATCCAGGGGCATAACTATGGCTACACCTTC.

The rearrangement links TRBV6-6 to TRBJ2-1; maybe TRBD1 (6 bases). CDR3 size: 14 residues. Germline V gene sequence: CDR1 MNHNY, CDR2 SVGAGI (reference sequence). Trimming removed 6 bases at V and 5 bases at J, with 14 bases between. The CDR3 sequence: CASSLQGSHNEQFF. CDR3 DNA: TGTGCCAGCAGCTTGCAGGGGAGCCACAATGAGCAGTTCTTC.